This TCR beta chain is drawn from a study of spatial heterogeneity in lung cancer. At the level of the study: The study found that TCR transcript counts in tumor regions correlated strongly with a matched bulk RNA-seq T cell module score. Study findings and constraints: Expanded intratumoral alpha and beta TCR counts tracked tumor mutation counts.

This clonotype rates as medium-sized (0.01 to 0.1%). Its cognate antigen is unknown. This beta chain is an unintended read in a library built for alpha chains; its size means little. A unique molecular identifier was carried by every single TCR cDNA molecule. TCRdb passed the 5' RACE reads through MiXCR, listing each CDR3 protein once. This sample yields 15,000 to 20,000 distinct CDR3 sequences, of which 6.2% are seen a single time; 6.8% belongs to the top ten. The CDR3 runs 12 residues. Germline V gives CDR1 DFQATT, CDR2 SNEGSKA (reference sequence). V shed 5 bases, J shed 8 bases, and the junction held 6 bases outside the gene matches. Indicated time point: sample taken at primary tumor resection. Samples came from roughly 70 TRACERx patients with untreated early-stage lung cancer. Extraction of whole RNA from tumor, nontumor lung or frozen PBMC preceded unsorted sequencing.

The source was lung tumor tissue, collected at surgery. V gene TRBV20-1 combines with J gene TRBJ1-1, with 9 bases fitting TRBD1. The source of this sequence is a male donor with early-stage non-small cell lung cancer. CDR3 amino acids: CSAQRDRAEAFF. DNA of the CDR3: TGCAGTGCTCAGCGGGACAGGGCAGAAGCTTTCTTT.